This T cell receptor (beta chain) was profiled in a study of blood T cells in healthy people across ages (dated by TCRdb to between 2015 and 2017). Regarding the research as a whole: In model experiments, template switching captured roughly one uniquely barcoded TCR beta cDNA molecule for every two T cells. The study measured age-related changes in TCR beta repertoire diversity using deep sequencing normalized with unique cDNA molecular identifiers. The donors were split into four age groups: young (average around 15 years), middle-aged (39), aged (more than 60) and long-lived (over 75). To avoid experimental bias, donors of different ages were distributed randomly across sequencing lanes. Using the same blood draw, the study looked at two additional independent replicas of 1 million unique cDNA reads for two donors, one aged 18 to 29 and the other aged 80 or older.

Donors were a few dozen systemically healthy Caucasian individuals from Russia aged 6 to 90 years. Each donor gave about 10 milliliters of peripheral blood, drawn into EDTA-treated Vacutainer tubes. Ficoll-Paque density-gradient centrifugation was used to isolate PBMCs, with at least 6.5 million per sample. Trizol reagent was used to extract total RNA from the PBMCs, yielding at least 6 micrograms per sample. For every donor, an aliquot of PBMCs went through flow cytometry to measure the percentages of naive CD45RAhigh/CD27high T cells. Overall results and qualifications from the work: Total diversity estimates from one million sequenced T cells were considered lower bounds and underestimates. The percentage of naive T cells measured by flow cytometry correlated strongly with observed TCR beta diversity. Bulk unsorted PBMC profiling prevented conclusive comparison of naive and antigen-experienced compartments. Compared with the aged group, the long-lived group had more naive CD4+ T cells, fewer expanded clones and increased TCR diversity, a pattern suggesting age selection. Because the CMV infection status of the donors was unknown, age-related changes in expanded clonotypes may potentially have been confounded. Observed TCR beta diversity per million T cells fell roughly linearly with age, and a significant reduction was already apparent by age around 39.

Library preparation employed 5' RACE. This sample was sequenced with an Illumina HiSeq 2500. A second PCR of about 6 to 11 cycles was run with a J-beta primer mix and a sample-barcoded 5' primer. Each TCR beta cDNA molecule received a unique molecular identifier from a template-switch 5' adaptor carrying 12 random nucleotides. Each sample yielded at least 2.5 million CDR3-containing paired-end reads. First-strand cDNA was synthesized from all RNA with the Mint cDNA synthesis kit, primed by a TRBC-specific oligonucleotide. Following uracil-DNA glycosylase treatment, a first 18-cycle PCR with universal primers M1SS and BC2_uni_R was performed on all cDNA. The authors' analysis ran thus. For normalization, 1 million high-quality reads were randomly selected from each sample, with every read carrying a distinct molecular identifier. Reads with shared molecular identifiers were discarded instead of being binned into consensus sequences. MiTCR, with a Q25 quality threshold and the strictest error-elimination algorithm, was used for CDR3 identification, clonotype clustering and error correction. A nonparametric unseen species model with Euler transformation was used to estimate lower-bound total TCR beta diversity. TCRdb ran its own pipeline on the public reads, namely fastp trimming at Q25 and MiXCR clone calling, and kept in-frame beta chains. Every distinct CDR3 protein forms one entry, paired with its most common genes and DNA. The V and J calls shown here were made by TCRdb, not taken from the authors' results. A total of more than 1,400,000 distinct CDR3 sequences appear in this sample, 42% of them only once. 7.9% of the sample belongs to the ten largest clones.

V loses 3 bases of germline sequence and J loses 5 bases, and the interval between the two ends is 16 bases. According to the germline V gene, CDR1 reads MDHEN and CDR2 reads SYDVKM. The CDR3 runs 15 amino acids, cysteine and phenylalanine included. The DNA shown is the 45-base CDR3, in frame from base 1. Points on this clonotype: The antigen this receptor binds is unknown. There are no base qualities to consult, and no much larger clone falls within one base.

The V and J genes are TRBV28 and TRBJ2-5; the D element might be TRBD1 or TRBD2, as each aligns at 5 bases. This TCR was recovered from a woman in her late teens or twenties in good health. The sequenced sample was blood. The sequence in DNA is TGTGCCAGCAGTTTTTTCTCGGGGACGGGGGAGACCCAGTACTTC. This is translated as CASSFFSGTGETQYF.